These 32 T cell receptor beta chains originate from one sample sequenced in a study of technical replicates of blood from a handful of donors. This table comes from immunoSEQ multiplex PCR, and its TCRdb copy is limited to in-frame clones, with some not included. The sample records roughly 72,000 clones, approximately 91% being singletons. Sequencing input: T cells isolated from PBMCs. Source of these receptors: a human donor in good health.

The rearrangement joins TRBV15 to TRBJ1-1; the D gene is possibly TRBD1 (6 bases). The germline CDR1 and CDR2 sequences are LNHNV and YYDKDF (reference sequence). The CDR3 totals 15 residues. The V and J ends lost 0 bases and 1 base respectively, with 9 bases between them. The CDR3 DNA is TGTGCCACCAGCAGAGATGAAGGGGGGAACACTGAAGCTTTCTTT. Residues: CATSRDEGGNTEAFF.

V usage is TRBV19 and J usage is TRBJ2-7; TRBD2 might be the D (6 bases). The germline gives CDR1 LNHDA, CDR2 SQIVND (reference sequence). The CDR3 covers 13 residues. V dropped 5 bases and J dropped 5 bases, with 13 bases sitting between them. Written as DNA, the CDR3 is TGTGCCAGTAGTGCTTTCTGGGGGGACGAGCAGTACTTC. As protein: CASSAFWGDEQYF.

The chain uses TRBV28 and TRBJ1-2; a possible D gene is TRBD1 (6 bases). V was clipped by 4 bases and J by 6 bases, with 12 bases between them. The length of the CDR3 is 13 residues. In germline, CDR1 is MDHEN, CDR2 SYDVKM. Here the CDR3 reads CASSWGGGDGYTF. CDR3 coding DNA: TGTGCCAGCAGTTGGGGGGGCGGGGATGGCTACACCTTC.

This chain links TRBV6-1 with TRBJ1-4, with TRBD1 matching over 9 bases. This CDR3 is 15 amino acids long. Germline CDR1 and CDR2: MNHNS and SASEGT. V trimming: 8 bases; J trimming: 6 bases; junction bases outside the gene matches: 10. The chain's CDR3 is CASQNTGGEYEKLFF. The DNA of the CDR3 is TGTGCCAGCCAGAACACAGGGGGCGAATATGAAAAACTGTTTTTT.

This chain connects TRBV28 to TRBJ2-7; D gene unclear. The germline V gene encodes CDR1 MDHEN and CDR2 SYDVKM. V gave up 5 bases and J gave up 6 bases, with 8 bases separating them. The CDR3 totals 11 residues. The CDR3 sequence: CASSGAVEQYF. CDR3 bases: TGTGCCAGCAGTGGAGCAGTCGAGCAGTACTTC.

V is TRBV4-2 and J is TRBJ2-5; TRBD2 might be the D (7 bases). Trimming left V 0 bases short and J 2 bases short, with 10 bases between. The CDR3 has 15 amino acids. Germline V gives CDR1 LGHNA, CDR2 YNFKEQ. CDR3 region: CASSQDRGGQETQYF. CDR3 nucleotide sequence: TGTGCCAGCAGCCAAGATAGGGGGGGACAAGAGACCCAGTACTTC.

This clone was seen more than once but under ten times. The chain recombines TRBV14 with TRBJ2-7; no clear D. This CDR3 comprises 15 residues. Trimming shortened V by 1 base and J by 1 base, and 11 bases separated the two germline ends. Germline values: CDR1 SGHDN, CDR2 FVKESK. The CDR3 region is CASSQVALMSYEQYF. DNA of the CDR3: TGTGCCAGCAGCCAAGTCGCACTGATGTCCTACGAGCAGTACTTC.

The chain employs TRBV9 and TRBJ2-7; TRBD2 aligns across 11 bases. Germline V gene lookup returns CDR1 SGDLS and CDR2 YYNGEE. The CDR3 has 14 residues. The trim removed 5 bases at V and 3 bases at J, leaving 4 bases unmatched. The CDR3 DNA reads TGTGCCAGCAGTCCACTAGCGGGGGACTACGAGCAGTACTTC. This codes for CASSPLAGDYEQYF.

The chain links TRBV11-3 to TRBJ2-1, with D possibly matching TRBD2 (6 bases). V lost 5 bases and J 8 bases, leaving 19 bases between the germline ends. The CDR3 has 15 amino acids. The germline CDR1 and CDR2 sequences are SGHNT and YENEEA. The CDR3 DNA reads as TGTGCCAGCAGCGCGGGCGGGACCCCTTTCCATGAGCAGTTCTTC. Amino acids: CASSAGGTPFHEQFF. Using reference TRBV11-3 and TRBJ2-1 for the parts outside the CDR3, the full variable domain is EAGVVQSPRYKIIEKKQPVAFWCNPISGHNTLYWYLQNLGQGPELLIRYENEEAVDDSQLPKDRFSAERLKGVDSTLKIQPAELGDSAVYLCASSAGGTPFHEQFFGPGTRLTVL.

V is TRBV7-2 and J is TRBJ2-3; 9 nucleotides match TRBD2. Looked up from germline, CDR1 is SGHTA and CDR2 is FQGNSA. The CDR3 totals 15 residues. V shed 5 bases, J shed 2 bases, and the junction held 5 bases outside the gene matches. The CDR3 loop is CASSVSGRNTDTQYF. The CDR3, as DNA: TGTGCCAGCAGCGTTAGCGGGAGAAACACAGATACGCAGTATTTT.

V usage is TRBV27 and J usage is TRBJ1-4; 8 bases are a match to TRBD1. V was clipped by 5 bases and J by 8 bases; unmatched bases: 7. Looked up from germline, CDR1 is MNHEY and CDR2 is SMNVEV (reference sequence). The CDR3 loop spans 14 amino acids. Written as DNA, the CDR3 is TGTGCCAGCAGTAGCCGGCACAGGGGGGAAAAACTGTTTTTT. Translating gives CASSSRHRGEKLFF.

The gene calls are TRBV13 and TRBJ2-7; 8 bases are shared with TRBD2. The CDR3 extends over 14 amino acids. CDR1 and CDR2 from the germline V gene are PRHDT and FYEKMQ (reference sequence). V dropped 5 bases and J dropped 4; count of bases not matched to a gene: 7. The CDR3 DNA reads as TGTGCCAGCAGCGAACTTAGCGGGACTTACGAGCAGTACTTC. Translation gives CASSELSGTYEQYF.

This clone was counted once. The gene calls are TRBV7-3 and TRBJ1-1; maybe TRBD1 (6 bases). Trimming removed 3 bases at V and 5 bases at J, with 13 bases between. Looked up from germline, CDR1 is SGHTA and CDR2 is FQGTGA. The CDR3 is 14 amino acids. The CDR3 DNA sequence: TGTGCCAGCAGCTTCCAGGGACACGGGACTGAAGCTTTCTTT. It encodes CASSFQGHGTEAFF.

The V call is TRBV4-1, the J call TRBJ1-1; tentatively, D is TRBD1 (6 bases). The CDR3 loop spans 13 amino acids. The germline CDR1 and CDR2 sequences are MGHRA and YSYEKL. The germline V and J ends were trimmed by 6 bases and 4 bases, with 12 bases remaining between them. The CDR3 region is CASSSRGGTEAFF. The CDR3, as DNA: TGCGCCAGCAGTTCTAGAGGGGGCACTGAAGCTTTCTTT.

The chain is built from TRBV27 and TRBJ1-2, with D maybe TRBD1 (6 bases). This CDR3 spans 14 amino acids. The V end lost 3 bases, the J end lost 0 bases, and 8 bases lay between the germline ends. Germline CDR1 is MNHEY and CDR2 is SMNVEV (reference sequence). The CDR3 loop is CASSFTGTNYGYTF. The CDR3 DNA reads TGTGCCAGCAGTTTTACAGGGACTAACTATGGCTACACCTTC.

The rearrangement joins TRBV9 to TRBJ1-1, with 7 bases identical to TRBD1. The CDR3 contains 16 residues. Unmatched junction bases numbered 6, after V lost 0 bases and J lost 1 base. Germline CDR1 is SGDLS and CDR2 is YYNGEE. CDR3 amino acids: CASSVGQGYTNTEAFF. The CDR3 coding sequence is TGTGCCAGCAGCGTAGGACAGGGCTATACGAACACTGAAGCTTTCTTT.

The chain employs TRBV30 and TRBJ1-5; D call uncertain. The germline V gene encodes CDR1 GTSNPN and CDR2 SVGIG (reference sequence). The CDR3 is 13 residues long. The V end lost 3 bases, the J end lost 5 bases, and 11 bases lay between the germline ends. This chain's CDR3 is CAWSSSRDQPQHF. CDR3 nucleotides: TGTGCCTGGAGCTCAAGCCGAGATCAGCCCCAGCATTTT.

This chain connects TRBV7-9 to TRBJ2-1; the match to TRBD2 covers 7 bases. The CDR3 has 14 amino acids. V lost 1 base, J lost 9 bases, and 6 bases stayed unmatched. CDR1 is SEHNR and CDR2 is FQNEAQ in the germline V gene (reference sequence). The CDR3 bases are TGTGCCAGCAGCTTAGGTCGGGAGGTCCCTGAGCAGTTCTTC. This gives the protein CASSLGREVPEQFF. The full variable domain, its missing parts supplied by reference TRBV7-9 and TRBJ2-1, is DTGVSQNPRHKITKRGQNVTFRCDPISEHNRLYWYRQTLGQGPEFLTYFQNEAQLEKSRLLSDRFSAERPKGSFSTLEIQRTEQGDSAMYLCASSLGREVPEQFFGPGTRLTVL.

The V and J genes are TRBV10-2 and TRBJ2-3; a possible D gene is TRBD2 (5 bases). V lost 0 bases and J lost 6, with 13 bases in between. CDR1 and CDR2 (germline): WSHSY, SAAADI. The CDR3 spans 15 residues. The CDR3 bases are TGCGCCAGCAGTGAGTCTCCCTCCGGACTTGATACGCAGTATTTT. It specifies CASSESPSGLDTQYF.

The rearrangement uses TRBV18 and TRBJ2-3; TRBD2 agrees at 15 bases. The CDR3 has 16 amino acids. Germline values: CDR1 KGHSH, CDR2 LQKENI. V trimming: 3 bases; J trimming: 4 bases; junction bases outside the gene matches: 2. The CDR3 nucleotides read TGTGCCAGCTCACCTGGACTAGCGGGAGGGTCAGATACGCAGTATTTT. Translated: CASSPGLAGGSDTQYF.

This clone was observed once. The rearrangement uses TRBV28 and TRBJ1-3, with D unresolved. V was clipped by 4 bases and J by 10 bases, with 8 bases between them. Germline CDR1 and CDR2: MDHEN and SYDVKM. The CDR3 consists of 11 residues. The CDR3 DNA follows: TGTGCCAGCAGTTATGCGGGAACCATATATTTT. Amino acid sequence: CASSYAGTIYF.

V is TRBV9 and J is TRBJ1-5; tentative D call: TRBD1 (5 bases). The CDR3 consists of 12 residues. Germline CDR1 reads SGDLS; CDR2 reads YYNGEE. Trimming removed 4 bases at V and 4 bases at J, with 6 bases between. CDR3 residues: CASSRGNQPQHF. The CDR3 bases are TGTGCCAGCAGCCGGGGGAATCAGCCCCAGCATTTT. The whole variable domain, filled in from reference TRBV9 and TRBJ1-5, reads DSGVTQTPKHLITATGQRVTLRCSPRSGDLSVYWYQQSLDQGLQFLIQYYNGEERAKGNILERFSAQQFPDLHSELNLSSLELGDSALYFCASSRGNQPQHFGDGTRLSIL.

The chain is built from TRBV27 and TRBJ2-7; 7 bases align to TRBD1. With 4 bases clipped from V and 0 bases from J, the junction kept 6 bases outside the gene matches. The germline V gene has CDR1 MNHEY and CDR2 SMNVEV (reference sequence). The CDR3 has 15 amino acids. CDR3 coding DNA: TGTGCCAGCAGTTCCTCGGGACAGAGCTCCTACGAGCAGTACTTC. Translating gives CASSSSGQSSYEQYF.

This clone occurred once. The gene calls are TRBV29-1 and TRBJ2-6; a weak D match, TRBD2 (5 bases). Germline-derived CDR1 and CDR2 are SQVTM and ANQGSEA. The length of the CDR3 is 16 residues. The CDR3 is CRVRGRVHSGANVLTF. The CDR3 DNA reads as TGCAGGGTCCGAGGGAGAGTCCACTCTGGGGCCAACGTCCTGACTTTC.

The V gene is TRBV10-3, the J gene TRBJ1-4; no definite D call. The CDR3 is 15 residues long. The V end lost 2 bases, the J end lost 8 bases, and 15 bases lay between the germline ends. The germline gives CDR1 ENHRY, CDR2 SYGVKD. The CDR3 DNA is TGTGCCATCAGTGAGAGGGAGGGAAGAAAAGAAAAACTGTTTTTT. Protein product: CAISEREGRKEKLFF.

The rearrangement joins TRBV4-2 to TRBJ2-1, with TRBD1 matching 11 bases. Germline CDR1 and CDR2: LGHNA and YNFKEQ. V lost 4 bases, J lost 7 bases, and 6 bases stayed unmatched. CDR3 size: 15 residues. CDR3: CASSPDRGRRNEQFF. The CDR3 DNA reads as TGTGCCAGCAGCCCGGACAGGGGGCGCCGAAATGAGCAGTTCTTC.

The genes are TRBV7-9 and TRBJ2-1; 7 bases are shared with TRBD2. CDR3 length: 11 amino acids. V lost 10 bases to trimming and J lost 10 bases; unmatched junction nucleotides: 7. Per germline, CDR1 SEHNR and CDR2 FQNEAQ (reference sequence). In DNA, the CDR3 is TGTGCCATCAAAACACTAGCGGAGCAGTTCTTC. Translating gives CAIKTLAEQFF.

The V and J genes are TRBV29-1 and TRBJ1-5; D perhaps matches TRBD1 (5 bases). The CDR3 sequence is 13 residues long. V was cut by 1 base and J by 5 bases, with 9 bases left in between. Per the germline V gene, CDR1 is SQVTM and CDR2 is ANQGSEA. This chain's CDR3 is CSVEGTSDQPQHF. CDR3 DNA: TGCAGCGTTGAAGGGACATCGGATCAGCCCCAGCATTTT.

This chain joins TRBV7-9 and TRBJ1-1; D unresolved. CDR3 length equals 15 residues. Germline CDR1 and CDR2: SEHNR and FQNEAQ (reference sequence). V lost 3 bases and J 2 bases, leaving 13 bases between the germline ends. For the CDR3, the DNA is TGTGCCAGCAGCTTGCCTACCAAGTCAAACACTGAAGCTTTCTTT. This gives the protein CASSLPTKSNTEAFF.

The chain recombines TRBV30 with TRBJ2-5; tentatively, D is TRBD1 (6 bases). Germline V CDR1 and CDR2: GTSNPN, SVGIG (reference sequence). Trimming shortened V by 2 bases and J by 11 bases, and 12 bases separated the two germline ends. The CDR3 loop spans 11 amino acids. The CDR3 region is CAWSPQGAQYF. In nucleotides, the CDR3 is TGTGCCTGGAGTCCACAGGGAGCGCAGTACTTC.

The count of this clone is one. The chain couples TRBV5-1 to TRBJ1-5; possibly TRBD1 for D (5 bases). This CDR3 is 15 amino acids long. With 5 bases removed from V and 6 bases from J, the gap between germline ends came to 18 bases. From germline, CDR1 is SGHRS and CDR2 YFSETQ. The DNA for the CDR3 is TGCGCCAGCAGAGTGGCACCTGAGGACATTCAGCCCCAGCATTTT. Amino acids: CASRVAPEDIQPQHF.

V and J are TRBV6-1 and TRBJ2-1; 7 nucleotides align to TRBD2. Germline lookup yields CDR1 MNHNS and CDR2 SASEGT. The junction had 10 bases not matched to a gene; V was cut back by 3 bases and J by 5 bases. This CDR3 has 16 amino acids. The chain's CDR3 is CASSDVGTNRDNEQFF. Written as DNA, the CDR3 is TGTGCCAGCAGTGACGTCGGGACTAACAGAGACAATGAGCAGTTCTTC.